These 22 T cell receptor beta chains were all obtained from the same sample, sequenced in a study of beta chain features in type 1 diabetes. Study results and caveats: Moderate but significant shortening of TCRB CDR3s was recorded in all four CD4+ subsets from Type 1 diabetes patients.

Sequencing targeted expressed TCRB transcripts, as all isolated RNA had been reverse transcribed. Generated by immunoSEQ multiplex PCR, the TCRdb table keeps only in-frame clones and is missing some. The sample includes a few hundred thousand clones, around 12% of them seen just once. No antigens are known for them. What was sequenced was naive CD4+ T cells from blood. These receptors were obtained from a woman in her late teens or twenties with type 1 diabetes.

This chain links TRBV6-6 with TRBJ2-5, with D possibly being TRBD1 (5 bases). With 6 bases removed from V and 0 bases from J, the gap between germline ends came to 14 bases. CDR1 is MNHNY and CDR2 is SVGAGI in the germline V gene (reference sequence). This CDR3 is 15 amino acids long. The CDR3: CASSPRAEYQETQYF. The CDR3 region has the DNA TGTGCCAGCAGCCCCAGGGCAGAGTACCAAGAGACCCAGTACTTC.

The table lists this clone with a few counts. The CDR3 DNA reads as TGTGCCAGCAGTCCTACCGGGTCCATCTATGGCTACACCTTC. This codes for CASSPTGSIYGYTF. This chain uses TRBV6-5 with TRBJ1-2; the D is unclear. Germline V gene sequence: CDR1 MNHEY, CDR2 SVGAGI. Between the trimmed V and J ends, which lost 5 bases and 4 bases, there was a span of 14 bases. The CDR3 is 14 residues long.

The chain couples TRBV7-9 to TRBJ2-5, with 11 bases matching TRBD2. Germline V gives CDR1 SEHNR, CDR2 FQNEAQ (reference sequence). J lost 2 bases, V lost 6 bases, and 8 bases had no gene match. This CDR3 has 16 amino acids. The CDR3 region has the DNA TGTGCCAGCAGTCCCCCGGGACTAGCGGCTCAAGAGACCCAGTACTTC. It specifies CASSPPGLAAQETQYF.

This clone has only a few counts. V usage is TRBV19 and J usage is TRBJ2-7, with 8 bases identical to TRBD2. Trimming cost V 5 bases and J 3 bases; bases outside gene matches: 9. Germline values: CDR1 LNHDA, CDR2 SQIVND (reference sequence). This CDR3 is built from 15 residues. The CDR3 is CASSLGTRTGYEQYF. CDR3 coding DNA: TGTGCCAGTAGTCTAGGGACTAGAACCGGCTACGAGCAGTACTTC.

This chain connects TRBV25-1 to TRBJ2-3; 10 positions match TRBD1. Germline CDR1 reads MGHDK; CDR2 reads SYGVNS. The V and J ends lost 8 bases and 5 bases, in that order; junction bases with no gene match: 4. The CDR3 loop spans 13 amino acids. In DNA form, the CDR3 reads TGTGCCAGCCGGGACAGGGGTGGAGATACGCAGTATTTT. It yields the protein CASRDRGGDTQYF.

This chain's CDR3 is CASSPGTSGRKYEQYF. CDR3 nucleotides: TGCGCCAGCAGCCCTGGGACTAGCGGGAGGAAATACGAGCAGTACTTC. The V and J genes are TRBV5-1 and TRBJ2-7; 15 nucleotides agree with TRBD2. V lost 4 bases to trimming and J lost 4 bases; unmatched junction nucleotides: 6. The CDR3 is 16 amino acids. Germline CDR1 SGHRS, CDR2 YFSETQ.

This clone has more than one count but fewer than ten. The CDR3 loop reads CATRGGDIQYF. CDR3 DNA: TGTGCCACCAGGGGAGGGGACATTCAGTACTTC. The rearrangement joins TRBV15 to TRBJ2-4; 7 bases agree with TRBD2. The CDR3 totals 11 residues. The germline V gene encodes CDR1 LNHNV and CDR2 YYDKDF (reference sequence). J gave up 8 bases and V 6 bases, and 1 base lay outside the gene matches.

The chain is built from TRBV5-1 and TRBJ1-2; D not certain. Trimming removed 7 bases from V and 3 bases from J, with 13 bases in between. This CDR3 comprises 13 residues. Germline values: CDR1 SGHRS, CDR2 YFSETQ. CDR3 in amino acids: CASGDSRDYGYTF. CDR3 DNA sequence: TGCGCCAGCGGAGACTCGCGGGACTATGGCTACACCTTC.

This clone has just a few counts. The CDR3 DNA reads as TGTGCCAGCAGCGAAGGACTAGCGGCTAACAATGAGCAGTTCTTC. Protein sequence: CASSEGLAANNEQFF. The chain uses TRBV9 and TRBJ2-1; 10 bases fit TRBD2. The length of the CDR3 is 15 residues. V lost 3 bases and J lost 5; bases outside the gene matches: 5. Germline-derived CDR1 and CDR2 are SGDLS and YYNGEE.

This clone showed up just a few times. The same CDR3 arises from other DNA sequences in this sample as well. The rearrangement joins TRBV4-3 to TRBJ2-7; 10 bases fit TRBD2. The CDR3 has 15 amino acids. J lost 4 bases, V lost 1 base, and 4 bases had no gene match. CDR1 is LGHNA and CDR2 is YSLEER in the germline V gene. The CDR3 sequence is CASSQGASGSYEQYF. The CDR3 nucleotides are TGCGCCAGCAGCCAAGGGGCTAGCGGGAGTTACGAGCAGTACTTC.

This clone has a handful of counts. The chain employs TRBV7-2 and TRBJ1-2, with D possibly being TRBD1 (6 bases). The CDR3 has 14 amino acids. The ends were cut back, 1 base at V and 8 bases at J, with 14 bases in the middle. Germline V gene sequence: CDR1 SGHTA, CDR2 FQGNSA. The CDR3, as DNA: TGTGCCAGCAGCTTAGGTCAGGGGCGAGAAGGCTACACCTTC. The encoded protein is CASSLGQGREGYTF.

The chain joins TRBV30 to TRBJ1-4, with 12 bases identical to TRBD1. CDR3 size: 17 residues. Germline CDR1 GTSNPN, CDR2 SVGIG (reference sequence). V was clipped by 8 bases and J by 1 base; unmatched bases: 11. The CDR3 bases are TGTGCCGCGGGGACAGGGGGCGCGAGTCTAACTAATGAAAAACTGTTTTTT. Encoded protein: CAAGTGGASLTNEKLFF.

The chain is built from TRBV5-1 and TRBJ1-2, with 7 bases lining up with TRBD1. The CDR3 contains 15 residues. With V trimmed by 4 bases and J by 4 bases, 10 bases remained unmatched. Germline CDR1 is SGHRS and CDR2 is YFSETQ. The CDR3 DNA reads TGCGCCAGCAGCCCAGACAGGGCCCAATCCTATGGCTACACCTTC. Translating gives CASSPDRAQSYGYTF. Filled out from reference TRBV5-1 and TRBJ1-2, the complete variable domain reads KAGVTQTPRYLIKTRGQQVTLSCSPISGHRSVSWYQQTPGQGLQFLFEYFSETQRNKGNFPGRFSGRQFSNSRSEMNVSTLELGDSALYLCASSPDRAQSYGYTFGSGTRLTVV.

The V call is TRBV28, the J call TRBJ2-1; D is possibly TRBD2 (6 bases). CDR1 is MDHEN, CDR2 SYDVKM, per germline. V was clipped by 5 bases and J by 7 bases, with 21 bases between them. This CDR3 is built from 16 residues. CDR3 sequence (DNA): TGTGCCAGCAGTGCTCCCGGGCGGGGCAAGGGAAATGAGCAGTTCTTC. Amino acids: CASSAPGRGKGNEQFF.

This clone was seen a few times. V is TRBV27 and J is TRBJ1-5; D possibly corresponds to TRBD1 (5 bases). There are 14 residues in the CDR3. Between the trimmed V and J ends, which lost 8 bases and 2 bases, there was a span of 13 bases. Germline-derived CDR1 and CDR2 are MNHEY and SMNVEV (reference sequence). The DNA of the CDR3 is TGTGCCAGCCGACAGCGCTGGGGCAATCAGCCCCAGCATTTT. Translation: CASRQRWGNQPQHF.

This clone has a handful of counts. This rearrangement joins TRBV6-5 to TRBJ2-7, with 7 bases identical to TRBD1. The CDR3 length is 14 residues. With V trimmed by 5 bases and J by 6 bases, 10 bases remained unmatched. Germline values: CDR1 MNHEY, CDR2 SVGAGI. This CDR3 is CASSRTDRVSEQYF. Written as DNA, the CDR3 is TGTGCCAGCAGTAGAACTGACAGGGTGAGCGAGCAGTACTTC.

The chain employs TRBV7-2 and TRBJ2-7; D is perhaps TRBD2 (5 bases). Trimming pared 1 base from V and 5 bases from J, leaving 9 bases between. The V gene's germline CDR1 is SGHTA and CDR2 FQGNSA. The CDR3 is 13 amino acids. CDR3 amino acids: CASSLVGGNEQYF. In nucleotides, the CDR3 is TGTGCCAGCAGCTTAGTCGGAGGCAACGAGCAGTACTTC.

In this sample, this clone turned up a few times. V is TRBV2 and J is TRBJ2-2, with D possibly matching TRBD2 (6 bases). Trimming cost V 4 bases and J 1 base, with 13 bases left between them. The V gene's germline CDR1 is SNHLY and CDR2 FYNNEI. This CDR3 is built from 16 residues. CDR3 region: CASSAEERVNTGELFF. DNA of the CDR3: TGTGCCAGCAGTGCCGAGGAGCGGGTGAACACCGGGGAGCTGTTTTTT.

This clone was seen only a few times. Within the sample, other DNA sequences also encode this same CDR3. The chain carries TRBV7-2 and TRBJ2-3; 11 bases fit TRBD2. The germline V gene has CDR1 SGHTA and CDR2 FQGNSA. V shed 4 bases and J 1 base; nucleotides not matched to a gene: 4. This CDR3 is built from 16 residues. CDR3 loop: CASSSGLAGGTDTQYF. The CDR3 coding sequence is TGTGCCAGCAGCTCCGGACTAGCGGGTGGCACAGATACGCAGTATTTT. Supplemented by reference TRBV7-2 and TRBJ2-3, the full variable domain reads GAGVSQSPSNKVTEKGKDVELRCDPISGHTALYWYRQSLGQGLEFLIYFQGNSAPDKSGLPSDRFSAERTGGSVSTLTIQRTQQEDSAVYLCASSSGLAGGTDTQYFGPGTRLTVL.

This clone was recorded a few times. CDR3 region: CASSQVTGRGANQPQHF. CDR3 nucleotides: TGCGCCAGCAGCCAAGTAACGGGTAGGGGCGCCAATCAGCCCCAGCATTTT. The chain carries TRBV4-1 and TRBJ1-5; the D gene is possibly TRBD1 (5 bases). Germline V gives CDR1 MGHRA, CDR2 YSYEKL. With 1 base removed from V and 3 bases from J, the gap between germline ends came to 16 bases. The length of the CDR3 is 17 residues.

This clone came up a few times. The chain combines TRBV29-1 with TRBJ2-1, with D tentatively TRBD2 (6 bases). V lost 2 bases and J 2 bases, leaving 13 bases between the germline ends. CDR1 and CDR2 from the germline V gene are SQVTM and ANQGSEA. CDR3 length: 15 amino acids. Here the CDR3 reads CSVERRDFAYNEQFF. As DNA, the CDR3 is TGCAGCGTTGAACGGAGGGACTTCGCCTACAATGAGCAGTTCTTC.

This clone came up a few times. The chain joins TRBV7-2 to TRBJ2-5; 11 bases line up with TRBD2. The germline V gene encodes CDR1 SGHTA and CDR2 FQGNSA. V gave up 0 bases and J gave up 5 bases; unmatched junction bases: 5. CDR3 length: 16 amino acids. The CDR3 nucleotides read TGTGCCAGCAGCTTAGCGGGGCTAGCGGGAGGCGAGACCCAGTACTTC. This gives the protein CASSLAGLAGGETQYF.